This T cell receptor (beta chain) was obtained from a study of identical twins. Findings and caveats of the study: Beta out-of-frame twin sharing showed a weaker excess. Among out-of-frame alpha sequences shared by twins, low generation probability occurred in excess.

Only healthy Caucasians were included as donors. TCRdb re-derived calls from the 5' RACE reads in MiXCR, one entry per CDR3 protein. This table holds around 100,000 distinct CDR3 sequences, under 7% found once. CDR1 and CDR2 (germline): SGHAT, FQNNGV. V dropped 0 bases and J dropped 4 bases, with 15 bases sitting between them. This CDR3 region has 16 residues. This clonotype came up many times. As yet, its antigen is unknown. The source is a woman in her forties or fifties in good health. V usage is TRBV11-2 and J usage is TRBJ1-1; D is possibly TRBD1 (5 bases). Sequencing used memory T cells sorted from blood. The CDR3 nucleotides are TGTGCCAGCAGCTTAGAGGGCGGATTGGGACCCACTGAAGCTTTCTTT. This translates into CASSLEGGLGPTEAFF.